Below are 23 T cell receptor beta chains sequenced from a single sample in a study of cytomegalovirus exposure and HLA in healthy donors. The PCR ran on 60 Vbeta and 13 Jbeta primers. Clones were read by immunoSEQ multiplex PCR, and TCRdb kept only the in-frame ones, dropping some. The sample includes about 140,000 clones, roughly 73% of them seen just once. Sequencing input: PBMCs. Every receptor here comes from a female donor in good health and CMV-seronegative.

The CDR3 is CASSIQSAGEKLFF. CDR3 in DNA: TGTGCCAGTAGTATCCAGAGTGCGGGAGAAAAACTGTTTTTT. J is TRBJ1-4 and V is TRBV19; D not resolved. Germline V gene lookup returns CDR1 LNHDA and CDR2 SQIVND (reference sequence). V dropped 3 bases and J dropped 8 bases, with 13 bases sitting between them. The CDR3 spans 14 residues.

The V gene is TRBV10-1, the J gene TRBJ2-7; a weak D match, TRBD2 (6 bases). The CDR3 is 16 amino acids. V lost 0 bases to trimming and J lost 6 bases, with 18 bases between them. The germline V gene has CDR1 WNHNN and CDR2 SYGVQD (reference sequence). CDR3 nucleotides: TGCGCCAGCAGTGAGTCAGGCGGGATCCGAAGTGGCGAGCAGTACTTC. It translates to CASSESGGIRSGEQYF.

As for this clone: One junction end disagrees with the germline gene, perhaps due to a read error. The J gene is TRBJ2-5, the V gene TRBV14; D may be TRBD1 (5 bases). The germline V gene encodes CDR1 SGHDN and CDR2 FVKESK. There are 15 residues in the CDR3. The CDR3 loop reads CASSEDLGAQETQYF. The CDR3, as DNA: TGTGCCAGCAGCGAAGACCTAGGGGCCCAAGAGACCCAGTACTTC.

The J gene is TRBJ1-1, the V gene TRBV28; the match to TRBD1 covers 7 bases. The CDR3 contains 14 residues. V was pared by 1 base and J by 4 bases, with 3 bases of the junction left unmatched. Germline CDR1 MDHEN, CDR2 SYDVKM. The CDR3 sequence is CASSLSAGGTEAFF. The CDR3 DNA reads as TGTGCCAGCAGTTTATCCGCAGGGGGCACTGAAGCTTTCTTT.

Ten or more counts support this clone. The chain joins TRBV19 to TRBJ1-5; TRBD1 matches 9 bases. Germline CDR1 is LNHDA and CDR2 is SQIVND (reference sequence). J lost 6 bases, V lost 7 bases, and 10 bases had no gene match. The CDR3 sequence is 15 residues long. The CDR3 sequence is CASKRGQGRSQPQHF. CDR3 DNA: TGTGCCAGTAAAAGAGGACAGGGGAGGAGTCAGCCCCAGCATTTT.

The table lists this clone with a few counts. V is TRBV20-1 and J is TRBJ2-7; D call uncertain. Germline V gene lookup returns CDR1 DFQATT and CDR2 SNEGSKA (reference sequence). This CDR3 region has 11 residues. Trimming took 3 bases from V and 2 from J, leaving 5 bases between them. The CDR3 DNA is TGCAGTGCTAGCAATCCCTACGAGCAGTACTTC. Amino acids: CSASNPYEQYF.

J is TRBJ2-3 and V is TRBV4-2, with a weak D call TRBD2 (7 bases). Trimming pared 1 base from V and 3 bases from J, leaving 14 bases between. The CDR3 covers 16 residues. Germline CDR1 and CDR2: LGHNA and YNFKEQ. The chain's CDR3 is CASSQVQGGGTDTQYF. The CDR3 region has the DNA TGTGCCAGCAGCCAAGTGCAAGGGGGGGGTACAGATACGCAGTATTTT.

This clone was detected only a few times. The rearrangement uses TRBV28 and TRBJ1-1, with unresolved D. The CDR3 has 15 amino acids. Deletions cut 3 bases from V and 6 bases from J, with 17 bases between. Germline CDR1 is MDHEN and CDR2 is SYDVKM. CDR3 residues: CASSFLAPLGAEAFF. CDR3 sequence (DNA): TGTGCCAGCAGTTTCTTGGCGCCATTGGGCGCTGAAGCTTTCTTT.

The chain has TRBV28 and TRBJ1-2, with D unresolved. Germline-derived CDR1 and CDR2 are MDHEN and SYDVKM. The CDR3 sequence is 14 residues long. Trimming shortened V by 6 bases and J by 5 bases, and 16 bases separated the two germline ends. In DNA, the CDR3 is TGTGCCAGCAGACATCGGACTGATACGTATGGCTACACCTTC. This encodes CASRHRTDTYGYTF.

The chain links TRBV19 to TRBJ2-1; TRBD2 agrees at 11 bases. The CDR3 contains 19 residues. CDR1 LNHDA and CDR2 SQIVND come from the germline V gene (reference sequence). Trimming removed 4 bases from V and 1 base from J; junction bases left unmatched: 12. The CDR3 region has the DNA TGTGCCAGTAGTACGGGACTAGCGGATTTCAAAGAATCCTACAATGAGCAGTTCTTC. This encodes CASSTGLADFKESYNEQFF.

The sample holds one count of this clone. The V call is TRBV5-6, the J call TRBJ2-1, with 8 bases identical to TRBD1. The J segment lost 10 bases and the V segment lost 4 bases, leaving 13 bases of the junction unmatched. The germline gives CDR1 SGHDT, CDR2 YYEEEE. The CDR3 is 15 residues long. CDR3 sequence: CASSREQGGNREQFF. The CDR3, as DNA: TGTGCCAGCAGCCGCGAACAGGGGGGAAATAGGGAGCAGTTCTTC.

The rearrangement uses TRBV7-3 and TRBJ2-7; 7 positions agree with TRBD1. This CDR3 is built from 14 residues. Germline CDR1 SGHTA, CDR2 FQGTGA. Trimming took 0 bases from V and 3 from J; bases not matched to a gene: 2. The CDR3 loop reads CASSLTRDSYEQYF. CDR3 DNA: TGTGCCAGCAGCTTAACCCGGGACAGCTACGAGCAGTACTTC.

The chain employs TRBV28 and TRBJ2-7; D unresolved. The V gene lost 6 bases and the J gene lost 3 bases, with 12 bases spanning the gap. Germline CDR1 reads MDHEN; CDR2 reads SYDVKM. This CDR3 contains 13 residues. The CDR3: CASRTHNGYEQYF. CDR3 nucleotide sequence: TGTGCCAGCAGGACTCACAATGGCTACGAGCAGTACTTC.

The chain is built from TRBV27 and TRBJ1-1; D not certain. Deletions cut 1 base from V and 1 base from J, with 7 bases between. CDR3 length: 14 residues. Germline loops: CDR1 MNHEY, CDR2 SMNVEV (reference sequence). CDR3 residues: CASSLYRENTEAFF. For the CDR3, the DNA is TGTGCCAGCAGTTTATACAGAGAGAACACTGAAGCTTTCTTT.

CDR3 protein: CASSDLQGAGTEAFF. Here the CDR3 DNA reads TGTGCCAGCAGCGACTTACAGGGGGCCGGCACTGAAGCTTTCTTT. V and J are TRBV9 and TRBJ1-1; 9 bases are a match to TRBD1. The CDR3 runs to 15 residues. Losses at the gene ends were 3 bases for V and 4 bases for J; bases not matched to a gene: 7. Germline-derived CDR1 and CDR2 are SGDLS and YYNGEE.

In its sample, this clone was seen a few times. V and J are TRBV7-9 and TRBJ1-1, with 7 bases fitting TRBD1. CDR3 length: 16 residues. The junction had 7 bases not matched to a gene; V was cut back by 3 bases and J by 0 bases. The germline V gene has CDR1 SEHNR and CDR2 FQNEAQ (reference sequence). CDR3 sequence reads: CASSLILTGMNTEAFF. The CDR3 DNA follows: TGTGCCAGCAGCTTGATTTTGACAGGGATGAACACTGAAGCTTTCTTT.

V usage is TRBV25-1 and J usage is TRBJ2-5, with a weak D call TRBD1 (5 bases). The J call may be mistaken, given a closer DNA end match to TRBJ2-7. Germline values: CDR1 MGHDK, CDR2 SYGVNS. The CDR3 is made up of 15 amino acids. CDR3 nucleotides: TGTGCCAGCAGTTCGCTCGGCAGGGATCCCTACGAGCAGTACTTC. Translating gives CASSSLGRDPYEQYF.

J is TRBJ2-2 and V is TRBV9, with D tentatively TRBD1 (5 bases). Germline V gives CDR1 SGDLS, CDR2 YYNGEE. V was cut by 0 bases and J by 4 bases, with 10 bases left in between. This CDR3 has 15 amino acids. CDR3 nucleotides: TGTGCCAGCAGCGTAGGATGGGGCGTCACCGGGGAGCTGTTTTTT. The encoded protein is CASSVGWGVTGELFF.

The chain links TRBV6-1 to TRBJ1-6; 7 nucleotides align to TRBD1. CDR1 and CDR2 (germline): MNHNS, SASEGT. The CDR3 totals 13 residues. The ends lost 6 bases at V and 8 bases at J; junction bases unmatched: 4. This CDR3 is CASRRGLDSPLHF. Written as DNA, the CDR3 is TGTGCCAGCAGGAGGGGGCTGGATTCACCCCTCCACTTT.

This rearrangement joins TRBV4-2 to TRBJ2-2; 10 nucleotides line up with TRBD1. The trim removed 0 bases at V and 3 bases at J, leaving 7 bases unmatched. The CDR3 is 18 amino acids. The germline CDR1 and CDR2 sequences are LGHNA and YNFKEQ. The CDR3: CASSQERTGGADTGELFF. The CDR3, as DNA: TGTGCCAGCAGCCAAGAGAGGACAGGGGGGGCGGACACCGGGGAGCTGTTTTTT.

J is TRBJ2-7 and V is TRBV7-9; possible D gene TRBD2, 5 bases. V lost 1 base, J lost 0 bases, and 7 bases lay in between. The CDR3 totals 14 residues. Germline CDR1 reads SEHNR; CDR2 reads FQNEAQ (reference sequence). The CDR3 nucleotides read TGTGCCAGCAGCTTAGGGGCGGGCTCCTACGAGCAGTACTTC. Protein: CASSLGAGSYEQYF.

The CDR3 is CASSLRGLGETQYF. For the CDR3, the DNA is TGCGCCAGCAGCTTAAGGGGCCTGGGAGAGACCCAGTACTTC. The V and J genes are TRBV5-1 and TRBJ2-5; D possibly corresponds to TRBD1 (5 bases). From germline, CDR1 is SGHRS and CDR2 YFSETQ. The length of the CDR3 is 14 residues. V gave up 2 bases and J gave up 4 bases, with 12 bases separating them.

The chain employs TRBV11-3 and TRBJ1-3; 8 positions match TRBD1. The CDR3 runs 13 residues. Germline V gene lookup returns CDR1 SGHNT and CDR2 YENEEA. The trim removed 10 bases at V and 3 bases at J, leaving 5 bases unmatched. The DNA for the CDR3 is TGTGCCACATCAGGGGGCTATGGAAACACCATATATTTT. Translating gives CATSGGYGNTIYF.